Following are 9 T cell receptor beta chains from one sample sequenced in a study of cytomegalovirus exposure and HLA in healthy donors. The PCR made use of 60 Vbeta and 13 Jbeta primers. Sequencing used immunoSEQ multiplex PCR; TCRdb keeps in-frame clones, though not all of them. The listing contains more than 70,000 clones. The sample taken for sequencing was PBMCs. These receptors came from a woman aged 55-69 years in good health and CMV-seronegative.

This sequence joins TRBV28 and TRBJ2-3; 7 nucleotides align to TRBD2. With V trimmed by 4 bases and J by 0 bases, 1 base remained unmatched. Germline CDR1 and CDR2: MDHEN and SYDVKM. This CDR3 comprises 14 residues. The DNA for the CDR3 is TGTGCCAGCAGTTCTAGCGGTAGCACAGATACGCAGTATTTT. Translated: CASSSSGSTDTQYF.

The chain is built from TRBV21-1 and TRBJ2-7; TRBD1 is the table's D call, not checked against the DNA. TRBV21-1 is a pseudogene locus. The CDR3 spans 12 residues. CDR3 region: CASIEQTYEQYF. CDR3 in DNA: TGTGCCAGCATCGAACAGACCTACGAGCAGTACTTC.

The gene calls are TRBV30 and TRBJ1-2; D ambiguous. The CDR3 length is 11 residues. The V gene lost 0 bases and the J gene lost 13 bases, with 12 bases spanning the gap. Germline loops: CDR1 GTSNPN, CDR2 SVGIG (reference sequence). In DNA, the CDR3 is TGTGCCTGGAGTGTACGTCGGGAACTCACCTTC. The encoded protein is CAWSVRRELTF.

The gene calls are TRBV5-1 and TRBJ2-1, with TRBD2 as a possible D gene (5 bases). Per germline, CDR1 SGHRS and CDR2 YFSETQ. Trimming took off 0 bases at V and 5 bases at J, with 18 bases between the two ends. This CDR3 is built from 17 residues. The CDR3 spells CASSLALSRFGDNEQFF. The CDR3 coding sequence is TGCGCCAGCAGCTTGGCCCTCTCTAGATTCGGGGACAATGAGCAGTTCTTC.

The chain has TRBV7-2 and TRBJ1-2; 10 positions match TRBD1. Germline CDR1 and CDR2: SGHTA and FQGNSA. The CDR3 loop spans 14 amino acids. The ends lost 4 bases at V and 7 bases at J; junction bases unmatched: 6. CDR3 nucleotide sequence: TGTGCCAGCAGCTCCGGGACAGGGGCGCTTGGCTACACCTTC. This encodes CASSSGTGALGYTF.

This chain uses TRBV11-3 with TRBJ2-5; D unresolved. The assigned J gene may be wrong: the sequence end matches TRBJ2-7 better. This CDR3 is 12 amino acids long. CDR1 SGHNT and CDR2 YENEEA come from the germline V gene. CDR3 amino acids: CASRHFNYEQYF. CDR3 nucleotides: TGTGCCAGCAGGCATTTCAATTACGAGCAGTACTTC.

This rearrangement joins TRBV11-2 to TRBJ2-5; D is perhaps TRBD2 (5 bases). The CDR3 has 13 amino acids. The V end was cut by 3 bases, the J end by 4 bases, with 9 bases between. The germline gives CDR1 SGHAT, CDR2 FQNNGV. Here the CDR3 DNA reads TGTGCCAGCAGCTTGAACCGGGGAGAGACCCAGTACTTC. It specifies CASSLNRGETQYF.

The chain carries TRBV13 and TRBJ2-7; maybe TRBD2 (6 bases). The germline CDR1 and CDR2 sequences are PRHDT and FYEKMQ (reference sequence). The CDR3 is 15 amino acids. Trimming left V 4 bases short and J 0 bases short, with 13 bases between. The CDR3 DNA sequence: TGTGCCAGCAGCTCTGGGGGACTCTCCTCCTACGAGCAGTACTTC. Protein product: CASSSGGLSSYEQYF.

J is TRBJ2-1 and V is TRBV7-9; D is unresolved. In germline, CDR1 is SEHNR, CDR2 FQNEAQ (reference sequence). V lost 4 bases and J 6 bases, leaving 4 bases between the germline ends. CDR3 length: 11 amino acids. Here the CDR3 reads CASSSRNEQFF. In DNA, the CDR3 is TGTGCCAGCAGCTCCCGCAATGAGCAGTTCTTC.